The source of this T cell receptor (beta chain) is a study of tumor-infiltrating lymphocytes in primary liver carcinoma. Study-level results: Tumor-adjacent and tumor-blood pairs displayed less overlap than did pairs of tumor regions.

Germline CDR1 SGHKS, CDR2 YYEKEE (reference sequence). Deletions cut 6 bases from V and 5 bases from J, with 17 bases between. CDR3 length: 14 residues. A constant-region primer served to make TCR beta cDNA from about 490 ng total RNA. Amplification in three nested multiplex PCR rounds with slightly modified ARM-PCR gave rise to TCR beta libraries. A C-beta reverse primer and TRBV1-TRBV30 forward primers served in each of the first two PCR rounds, at around 10 cycles apiece. TCRdb reanalysed the multiplex PCR reads using MiXCR and keeps one entry per CDR3 protein. The repertoire holds just over 300,000 distinct CDR3 sequences, about 50% seen once, with about 17% in the top ten. Germline DNA was extracted alongside blood RNA, which was obtained from unsorted whole blood. A note on this clonotype: Its specificity is unknown.

The V call is TRBV5-5, the J call TRBJ1-1, with no clear D. The specimen was peripheral blood. This clonotype originated in a woman aged 25 to 45 with primary liver carcinoma and hepatitis B virus infection. The CDR3 loop reads CASTLSTWGTEAFF. The CDR3, as DNA: TGTGCCAGCACCCTATCCACATGGGGTACTGAAGCTTTCTTT.